This T cell receptor beta chain came from a study of CD8 T cells in ankylosing spondylitis (dated by TCRdb to the late 2010s). About the full investigation: T cell receptor beta repertoires were profiled in healthy donors and ankylosing spondylitis patients so that disease-linked TCR variants could be found. In total, the full study cohort was made up of roughly 110 healthy donors and 25 to 30 ankylosing spondylitis patients. Peripheral blood samples were taken, and synovial fluid was additionally collected from ankylosing spondylitis patients.

This clonotype was counted a few times. Its antigen specificity is not known. The record has no base qualities; no much larger clone is one base away. The germline V gene yields MGHDK for CDR1 and SYGVNS for CDR2. Compared with germline, V lacks 8 bases and J lacks 4 bases; bases without a gene match: 2. Taken from cysteine to phenylalanine, the CDR3 has 12 residues. Only CDR3 DNA is held: 36 bases, read in frame from base 1. Here is what the overall study found, with its caveats: The disease-linked clones showed a CD8+ phenotype and occurred at relatively low frequencies in peripheral blood. Some motif variants were previously reported in synovial fluid and blood of reactive arthritis patients, suggesting common disease-initiation mechanisms. Blood from ankylosing spondylitis patients appeared to be characterized by a TCR beta motif composed of about eight highly homologous amino acid variants. Significant enrichment of the disease-linked clones was reported in matched synovial fluid samples from ankylosing spondylitis patients.

Sequenced on an Illumina HiSeq 2500. Quantitative 5'-RACE with molecular barcodes was used to prepare TCR beta libraries. The original methods were these. A new computational method, built on a probabilistic model of VDJ rearrangement, was used to identify disease-linked TCR variants. TCRdb took the public reads, trimmed them with fastp at Q25, ran MiXCR for clone calling and kept in-frame beta chains. CDR3 protein duplicates are merged, each entry listing the most common genes and DNA. TCRdb, not the authors, supplied the V and J calls. The sample data list around 770,000 distinct CDR3 sequences, and over 9.5% of these were observed just once. The ten most abundant clones make up under 0.6% of the sample.

The material sequenced was blood, either unsorted or a sorted T cell fraction (not recorded which). The chain employs TRBV25-1 and TRBJ2-5; 9 bases in between match TRBD2. This receptor was identified in a male donor with ankylosing spondylitis. The CDR3 has the sequence CASAGGSETQYF. The nucleotide sequence is given as TGTGCCAGCGCGGGAGGGTCAGAGACCCAGTACTTC.